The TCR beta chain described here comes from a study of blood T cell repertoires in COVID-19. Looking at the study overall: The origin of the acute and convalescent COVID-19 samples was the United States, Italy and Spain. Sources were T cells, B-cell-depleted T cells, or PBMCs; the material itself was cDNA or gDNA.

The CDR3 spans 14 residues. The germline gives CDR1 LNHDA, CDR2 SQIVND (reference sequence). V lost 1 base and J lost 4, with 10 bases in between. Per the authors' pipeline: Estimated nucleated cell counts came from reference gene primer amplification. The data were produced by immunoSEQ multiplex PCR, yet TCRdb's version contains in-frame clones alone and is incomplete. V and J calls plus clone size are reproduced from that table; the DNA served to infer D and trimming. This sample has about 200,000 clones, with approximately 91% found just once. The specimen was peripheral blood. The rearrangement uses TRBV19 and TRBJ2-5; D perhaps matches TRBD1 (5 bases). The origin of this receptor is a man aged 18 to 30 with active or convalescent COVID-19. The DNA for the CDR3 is TGTGCCAGTAGTATAGCGTCAGGGTTAGAGACCCAGTACTTC. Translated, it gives CASSIASGLETQYF.